Listed here is a single T cell receptor beta chain. This entry comes from a study of shared clonotypes between healthy human individuals. Looking at the study overall: A few men and a couple of women, aged 18 to 49, were donors.

Assay: immunoSEQ multiplex PCR; the TCRdb copy retains only in-frame clones and omits some. The table has 2,500,000 or so clones, just over 90% seen once. Those who donated were healthy HIV-negative adults, with no recent acute infections or vaccinations reported. There are 15 residues in the CDR3. From germline, CDR1 is MNHEY and CDR2 SVGAGI. Trimming took off 6 bases at V and 1 base at J, with 13 bases between the two ends. What was sequenced was naive CD4+ T cells sorted from blood. The subset: CD45RA+ positively selected. This TCR was recovered from a man aged 18 to 30 in good health. The chain carries TRBV6-5 and TRBJ1-3, with D maybe TRBD1 (6 bases). The CDR3 is CASRRQVDSGNTIYF. In DNA, the CDR3 is TGTGCCAGCAGACGACAGGTGGATTCTGGAAACACCATATATTTT.